This TCR beta chain comes out of a study of cytomegalovirus exposure and HLA in healthy donors. General observations from the study: The study recorded some 160 TCR beta chains that were cytomegalovirus-associated.

Primers for the PCR totalled 60 Vbeta and 13 Jbeta. Measured with immunoSEQ multiplex PCR; TCRdb has only the in-frame clones, and not every one. The data show about 170,000 clones, with roughly 80% seen just once and 0.38% held by the top ten. The V end was cut by 1 base, the J end by 2 bases, with 11 bases between. The CDR3 is 15 residues long. Germline V gene lookup returns CDR1 SEHNR and CDR2 FQNEAQ (reference sequence). Concerning this clone itself: The antigen is undetermined.

The chain couples TRBV7-9 to TRBJ2-5; TRBD1 is a possible D gene (6 bases). Sequenced input: PBMCs. The source is a boy aged 2 to 9 in good health and CMV-seronegative. The CDR3 DNA sequence: TGTGCCAGCAGCTTAGATGGGGGCTGGCAAGAGACCCAGTACTTC. This gives the protein CASSLDGGWQETQYF. Drawing the rest from reference TRBV7-9 and TRBJ2-5, the complete variable domain is DTGVSQNPRHKITKRGQNVTFRCDPISEHNRLYWYRQTLGQGPEFLTYFQNEAQLEKSRLLSDRFSAERPKGSFSTLEIQRTEQGDSAMYLCASSLDGGWQETQYFGPGTRLLVL.